This T cell receptor beta chain was sequenced for a study of CD8+CD57+ T cells in acquired aplastic anemia. Genomic DNA, serving as template, underwent TCR beta VDJ and CDR3 profiling. TCRdb reprocessed the reads via MiXCR and lists one record per CDR3 protein. The repertoire consists of over 200,000 distinct CDR3 sequences, with 60% to 65% occurring once and the leading ten covering approximately 30%. The sample holds many counts of this clonotype. The CDR3 extends over 13 amino acids. The germline CDR1 and CDR2 sequences are SGHDT and YYEEEE. V dropped 7 bases and J dropped 2 bases, with 11 bases sitting between them.

The V gene is TRBV5-6, the J gene TRBJ2-3; weak D call: TRBD2 (7 bases). The sequencing input was sorted CD4+, CD8+, or CD8+CD57+ T cells (not recorded which) from PBMCs. The clonotype originates from a human donor in good health. CDR3 sequence: CASARGATDTQYF. Written as DNA, the CDR3 is TGTGCCAGCGCCCGGGGGGCCACAGATACGCAGTATTTT. Full variable domain (rest looked up from reference TRBV5-6 and TRBJ2-3): DAGVTQSPTHLIKTRGQQVTLRCSPKSGHDTVSWYQQALGQGPQFIFQYYEEEERQRGNFPDRFSGHQFPNYSSELNVNALLLGDSALYLCASARGATDTQYFGPGTRLTVL.